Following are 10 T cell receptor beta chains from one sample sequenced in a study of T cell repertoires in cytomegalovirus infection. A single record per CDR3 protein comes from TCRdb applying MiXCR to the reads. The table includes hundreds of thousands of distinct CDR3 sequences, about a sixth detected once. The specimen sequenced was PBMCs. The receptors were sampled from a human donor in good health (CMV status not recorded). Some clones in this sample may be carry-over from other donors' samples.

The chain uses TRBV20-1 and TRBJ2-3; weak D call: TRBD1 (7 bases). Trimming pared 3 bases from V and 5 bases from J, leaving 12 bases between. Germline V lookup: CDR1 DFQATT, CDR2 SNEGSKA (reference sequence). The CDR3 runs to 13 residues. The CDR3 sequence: CSASMRDRDTQYF. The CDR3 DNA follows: TGCAGTGCTAGCATGCGGGACAGAGATACGCAGTATTTT.

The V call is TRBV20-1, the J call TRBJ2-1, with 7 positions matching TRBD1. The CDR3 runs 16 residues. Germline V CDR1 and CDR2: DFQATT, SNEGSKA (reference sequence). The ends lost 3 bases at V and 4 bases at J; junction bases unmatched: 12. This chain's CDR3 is CSAREKGAIRYNEQFF. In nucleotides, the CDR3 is TGCAGTGCTAGGGAGAAGGGGGCGATAAGGTACAATGAGCAGTTCTTC.

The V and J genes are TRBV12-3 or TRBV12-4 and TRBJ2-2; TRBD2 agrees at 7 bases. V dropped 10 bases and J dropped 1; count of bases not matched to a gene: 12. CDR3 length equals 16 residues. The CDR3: CATWAGLAVNTGELFF. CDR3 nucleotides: TGTGCCACCTGGGCGGGGCTAGCGGTGAACACCGGGGAGCTGTTTTTT.

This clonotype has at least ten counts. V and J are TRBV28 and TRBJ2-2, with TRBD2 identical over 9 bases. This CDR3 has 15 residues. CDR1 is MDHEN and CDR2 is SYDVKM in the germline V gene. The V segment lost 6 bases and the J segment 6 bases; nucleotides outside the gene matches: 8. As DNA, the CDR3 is TGTGCCAGCAGACGCGGGGGGGGGGCCGCCGGGGAGCTGTTTTTT. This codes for CASRRGGGAAGELFF. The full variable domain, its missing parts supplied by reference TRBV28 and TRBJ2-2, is DVKVTQSSRYLVKRTGEKVFLECVQDMDHENMFWYRQDPGLGLRLIYFSYDVKMKEKGDIPEGYSVSREKKERFSLILESASTNQTSMYLCASRRGGGAAGELFFGEGSRLTVL.

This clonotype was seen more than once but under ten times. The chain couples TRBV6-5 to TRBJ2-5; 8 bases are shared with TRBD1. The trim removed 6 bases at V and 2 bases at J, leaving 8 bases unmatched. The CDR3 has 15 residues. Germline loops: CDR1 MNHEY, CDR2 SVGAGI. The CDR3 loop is CASSRTGQLQETQYF. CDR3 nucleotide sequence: TGTGCCAGCAGCCGGACAGGGCAGTTACAAGAGACCCAGTACTTC.

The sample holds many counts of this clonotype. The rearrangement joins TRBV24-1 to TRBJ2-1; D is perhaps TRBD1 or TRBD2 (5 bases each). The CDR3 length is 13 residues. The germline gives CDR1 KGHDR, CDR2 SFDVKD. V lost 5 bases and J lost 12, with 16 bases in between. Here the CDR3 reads CATSAGTQDGQFF. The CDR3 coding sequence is TGTGCCACCAGTGCCGGGACCCAAGATGGGCAGTTCTTC.

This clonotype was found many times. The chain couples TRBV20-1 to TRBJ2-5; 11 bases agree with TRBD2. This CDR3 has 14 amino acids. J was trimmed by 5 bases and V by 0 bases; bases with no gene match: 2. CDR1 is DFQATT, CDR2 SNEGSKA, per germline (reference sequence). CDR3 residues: CSARDSGGAETQYF. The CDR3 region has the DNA TGCAGTGCTAGAGATAGCGGGGGGGCGGAGACCCAGTACTTC.

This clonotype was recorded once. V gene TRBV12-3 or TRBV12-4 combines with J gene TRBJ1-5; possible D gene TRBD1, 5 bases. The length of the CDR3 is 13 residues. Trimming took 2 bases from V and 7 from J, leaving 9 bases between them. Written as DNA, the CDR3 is TGTGCCAGCAGTTTAACCAGGGACCAGCCCCAGCATTTT. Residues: CASSLTRDQPQHF.

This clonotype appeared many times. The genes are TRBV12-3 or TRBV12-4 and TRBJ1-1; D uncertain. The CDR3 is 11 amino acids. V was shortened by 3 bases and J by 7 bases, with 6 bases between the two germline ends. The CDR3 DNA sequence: TGTGCCAGCAGTTTGGGAGGTGAAGCTTTCTTT. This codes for CASSLGGEAFF.

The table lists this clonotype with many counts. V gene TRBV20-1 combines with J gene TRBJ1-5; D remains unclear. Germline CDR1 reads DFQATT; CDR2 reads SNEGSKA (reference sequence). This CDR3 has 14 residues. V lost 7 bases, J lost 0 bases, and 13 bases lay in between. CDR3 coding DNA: TGCAGTGTACTCGACTCCTTTAGCAATCAGCCCCAGCATTTT. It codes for CSVLDSFSNQPQHF.